Listed below are T cell receptor beta chains from one sample, sequenced in a study of T cell changes during pregnancy in multiple sclerosis. Produced via immunoSEQ multiplex PCR; TCRdb's table is partial and in-frame only. This sample has 35,000 to 45,000 clones, with 70% to 90% found just once. The sample here was CD4+ T cells from peripheral blood mononuclear cells, taken after pregnancy. These receptors were collected from a female donor with multiple sclerosis, enrolled in a pregnancy study. The CDR3 runs from the conserved cysteine through the conserved F or W. The D gene is left open where the match is weak. Rows give clone size only sometimes, using once, few, many, or a class for an expanded clone.

D gene,V gene,clone size,J gene,CDR3 protein,CDR3 DNA
-,TRBV29-1,-,TRBJ2-3,CSVEAGSTDTQYF,TGCAGCGTTGAAGCGGGAAGCACAGATACGCAGTATTTT
TRBD1,TRBV10-3,-,TRBJ1-4,CAISSGTGGPGTINEKLFF,TGTGCCATCAGCTCCGGGACAGGGGGCCCCGGAACTATTAATGAAAAACTGTTTTTT
-,TRBV30,-,TRBJ1-4,CASHRGQGEKLFF,TGTGCCTCCCATAGGGGTCAGGGTGAAAAACTGTTTTTT
-,TRBV5-1,-,TRBJ2-6,CASSLTGSGANVLTF,TGCGCCAGCAGCCTCACAGGGTCCGGGGCCAACGTCCTGACTTTC
TRBD1,TRBV6-5,-,TRBJ1-1,CASSLGQGYTEAFF,TGTGCCAGCAGTCTTGGACAGGGGTACACTGAAGCTTTCTTT
TRBD2,TRBV5-1,-,TRBJ2-7,CASSVTSGVREQYF,TGCGCCAGCAGCGTGACTAGCGGGGTGAGGGAGCAGTACTTC
-,TRBV7-2,-,TRBJ2-7,CASSRLGGGGYEQYF,TGTGCCAGCAGCAGACTGGGGGGCGGGGGCTACGAGCAGTACTTC
-,TRBV4-2,-,TRBJ2-3,CASSQGDTGSTDTQYF,TGTGCCAGCAGCCAGGGGGACACGGGGAGCACAGATACGCAGTATTTT
-,TRBV29-1,-,TRBJ1-1,CSANRNTEAFF,TGCAGCGCTAACAGGAACACTGAAGCTTTCTTT
-,TRBV5-1,-,TRBJ1-5,CASREGGGGGNQPQHF,TGCGCCAGCAGAGAGGGAGGGGGAGGGGGCAATCAGCCCCAGCATTTT
-,TRBV4-2,once,TRBJ1-1,CASSQDRGGAFF,TGTGCCAGCAGCCAAGATCGAGGGGGAGCTTTCTTT
TRBD1,TRBV15,-,TRBJ2-5,CATSRAVATGLETQYF,TGTGCCACCAGCAGAGCCGTTGCGACAGGGCTAGAGACCCAGTACTTC
-,TRBV7-2,-,TRBJ2-3,CASSLFYTDTQYF,TGTGCCAGCAGCCTATTCTACACAGATACGCAGTATTTT
-,TRBV7-3,-,TRBJ2-3,CASSLRGGFTDTQYF,TGTGCCAGCAGCTTAAGGGGGGGCTTTACAGATACGCAGTATTTT
-,TRBV5-1,-,TRBJ2-7,CASSLGPIAGPSSYEQYF,TGCGCCAGCAGCTTGGGGCCGATCGCGGGACCTAGCTCCTACGAGCAGTACTTC
TRBD2,TRBV11-2,-,TRBJ2-3,CASSPGGALVSSDTQYF,TGTGCCAGCAGCCCCGGGGGGGCTCTGGTCAGCTCAGATACGCAGTATTTT
-,TRBV5-1,few,TRBJ1-6,CASSWGGGTSPLHF,TGCGCCAGCAGCTGGGGCGGAGGGACTTCACCCCTCCACTTT
TRBD1,TRBV2,-,TRBJ1-5,CASTRDRAQPQHF,TGTGCCAGCACCCGGGACAGGGCCCAGCCCCAGCATTTT
-,TRBV19,-,TRBJ1-1,CASSARPDTEAFF,TGTGCCAGTAGTGCCAGGCCCGACACTGAAGCTTTCTTT
TRBD1,TRBV5-5,-,TRBJ1-1,CASSSIWTGPGLLTEAFF,TGTGCCAGCAGCTCTATATGGACAGGGCCGGGATTACTTACTGAAGCTTTCTTT
TRBD1,TRBV27,-,TRBJ2-2,CASSRIQGASNTGELFF,TGTGCCAGCAGTCGAATACAGGGGGCTTCGAACACCGGGGAGCTGTTTTTT
-,TRBV11-2,-,TRBJ2-7,CASSSWSSSYEQYF,TGTGCCAGCAGCTCCTGGTCTAGCTCCTACGAGCAGTACTTC
TRBD1,TRBV2,once,TRBJ1-6,CASDGQGLNSPLHF,TGTGCCAGCGACGGACAGGGGTTGAATTCACCCCTCCACTTT
-,TRBV28,many,TRBJ1-3,CASTLTGASGNTIYF,TGTGCCAGCACCCTGACAGGTGCCTCTGGAAACACCATATATTTT
TRBD2,TRBV2,-,TRBJ2-7,CASRVISGGEYF,TGTGCCAGCAGGGTGATTTCGGGGGGGGAGTACTTC
TRBD2,TRBV7-3,-,TRBJ2-3,CASSFSGGAADTQYF,TGTGCCAGCAGCTTTAGCGGGGGGGCGGCAGATACGCAGTATTTT
TRBD1,TRBV4-3,-,TRBJ1-1,CASSQDGPGQQLNTEAFF,TGCGCCAGCAGCCAAGATGGTCCGGGACAGCAATTGAACACTGAAGCTTTCTTT
TRBD1,TRBV10-3,-,TRBJ1-3,CAIRGQLTKNTIYF,TGTGCCATCAGGGGACAGCTTACAAAAAACACCATATATTTT
TRBD2,TRBV5-6,-,TRBJ2-3,CASSLMAGGGDTQYF,TGTGCCAGCAGCTTGATGGCGGGGGGTGGAGATACGCAGTATTTT
TRBD1,TRBV2,-,TRBJ1-2,CASSGWTGLGYTF,TGTGCCAGCAGTGGGTGGACAGGGCTCGGCTACACCTTC
TRBD2,TRBV10-2,-,TRBJ2-1,CASSTPVGRGSYNEQFF,TGCGCCAGCAGCACCCCTGTCGGGAGGGGCTCCTACAATGAGCAGTTCTTC
TRBD1,TRBV28,-,TRBJ1-6,CASSLRGGQGIHF,TGTGCCAGCAGTTTAAGGGGGGGACAGGGTATCCACTTT
TRBD1,TRBV18,-,TRBJ1-1,CASSPSGGYTEAFF,TGTGCCAGCTCACCATCAGGGGGCTATACTGAAGCTTTCTTT
-,TRBV5-1,-,TRBJ1-3,CASSLLGGRAGNTIYF,TGCGCCAGCAGCTTGTTGGGGGGTCGGGCTGGAAACACCATATATTTT
-,TRBV5-1,-,TRBJ1-1,CASKAGNTNTEAFF,TGCGCCAGCAAGGCAGGGAACACGAACACTGAAGCTTTCTTT
TRBD1,TRBV18,-,TRBJ2-2,CASSLIALKGQGSGELFF,TGTGCCAGCTCACTAATCGCCCTGAAGGGACAGGGGTCCGGGGAGCTGTTTTTT
TRBD1,TRBV5-4,-,TRBJ1-2,CASSLAIGTANYGYTF,TGTGCCAGCAGCTTGGCCATAGGGACAGCTAACTATGGCTACACCTTC
-,TRBV4-3,-,TRBJ1-1,CASSTRDKRMNTEAFF,TGCGCCAGCAGCACCCGGGACAAGCGGATGAACACTGAAGCTTTCTTT
-,TRBV2,few,TRBJ2-1,CASSEQFYNEQFF,TGTGCCAGCAGTGAACAGTTTTACAATGAGCAGTTCTTC
TRBD1,TRBV6-5,-,TRBJ1-4,CASSSPDRGIEKLFF,TGTGCCAGCAGTTCACCTGACAGGGGAATAGAAAAACTGTTTTTT
-,TRBV6-5,-,TRBJ2-1,CASSFQGYTIYEQFF,TGTGCCAGCAGTTTCCAGGGATATACAATATATGAGCAGTTCTTC
-,TRBV5-1,-,TRBJ2-7,CASSPYTNYEQYF,TGCGCCAGCAGCCCTTACACGAACTACGAGCAGTACTTC
TRBD2,TRBV30,-,TRBJ2-5,CAWTGGGRQTQYF,TGTGCCTGGACGGGGGGGGGCCGACAGACCCAGTACTTC
-,TRBV27,-,TRBJ2-6,CASSLSWGRITGANVLTF,TGTGCCAGCAGTTTATCGTGGGGGAGGATAACTGGGGCCAACGTCCTGACTTTC
-,TRBV11-2,-,TRBJ2-4,CASSSAGGDIQYF,TGTGCCAGCAGTTCAGCGGGCGGGGACATTCAGTACTTC
-,TRBV14,-,TRBJ2-2,CASSQQYSTGELFF,TGTGCCAGCAGCCAGCAGTATTCCACCGGGGAGCTGTTTTTT